The entry below gives a single TCR beta chain sequence along with its context. The assay was immunoSEQ multiplex PCR, and TCRdb's table has in-frame clones only and misses some. This sample yields 73,000 or so clones, of which 80% to 95% are seen a single time; about 0.42% belongs to the top ten. This record comes from a study of OX40 agonist ivuxolimab in advanced cancers. Looked up from germline, CDR1 is KGHSH and CDR2 is LQKENI. Trimming stripped 1 base from V and 3 bases from J, with 6 bases between. The CDR3 runs 13 residues. J is TRBJ1-1 and V is TRBV18; the D is unclear. Here the sequenced sample was CD4+ or CD8+ T cells sorted from blood, taken in a trial of the OX40 agonist ivuxolimab. The TCR sequence derives from an adult with an advanced solid tumor such as melanoma, head and neck, liver or kidney cancer. This CDR3 is CASSPLFDTEAFF. The CDR3 DNA reads TGTGCCAGCTCACCACTCTTTGACACTGAAGCTTTCTTT.